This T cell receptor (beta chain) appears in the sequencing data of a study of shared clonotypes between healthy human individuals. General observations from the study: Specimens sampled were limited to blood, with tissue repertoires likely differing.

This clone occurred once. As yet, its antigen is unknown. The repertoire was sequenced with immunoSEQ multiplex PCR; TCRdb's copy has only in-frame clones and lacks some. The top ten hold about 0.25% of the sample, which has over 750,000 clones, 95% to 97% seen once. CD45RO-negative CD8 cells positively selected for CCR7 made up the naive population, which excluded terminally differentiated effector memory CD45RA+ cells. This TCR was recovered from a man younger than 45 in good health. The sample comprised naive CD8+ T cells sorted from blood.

Here the CDR3 reads CASSPPAEVKLFF. CDR3 sequence (DNA): TGTGCCAGCAGTCCTCCAGCGGAGGTAAAACTGTTTTTT. This chain connects TRBV28 to TRBJ1-4; D not resolved. The germline V and J ends were trimmed by 5 bases and 10 bases, with 14 bases remaining between them. Germline CDR1 reads MDHEN; CDR2 reads SYDVKM. The CDR3 is made up of 13 amino acids. Based on the CDR3 plus reference TRBV28 and TRBJ1-4, the full variable domain is DVKVTQSSRYLVKRTGEKVFLECVQDMDHENMFWYRQDPGLGLRLIYFSYDVKMKEKGDIPEGYSVSREKKERFSLILESASTNQTSMYLCASSPPAEVKLFFGSGTQLSVL.